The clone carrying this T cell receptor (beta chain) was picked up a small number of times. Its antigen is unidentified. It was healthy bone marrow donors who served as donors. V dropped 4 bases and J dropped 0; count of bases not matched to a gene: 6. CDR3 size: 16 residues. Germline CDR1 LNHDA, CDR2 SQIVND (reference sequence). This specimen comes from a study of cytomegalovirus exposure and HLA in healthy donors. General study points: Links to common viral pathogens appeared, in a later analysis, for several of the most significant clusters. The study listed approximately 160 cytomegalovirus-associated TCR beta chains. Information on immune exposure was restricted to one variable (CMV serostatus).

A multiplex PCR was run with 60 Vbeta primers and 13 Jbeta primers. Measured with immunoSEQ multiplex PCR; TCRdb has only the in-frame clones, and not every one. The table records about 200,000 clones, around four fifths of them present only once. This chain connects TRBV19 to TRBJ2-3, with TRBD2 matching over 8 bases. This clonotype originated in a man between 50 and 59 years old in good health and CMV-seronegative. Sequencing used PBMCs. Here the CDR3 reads CASSKQLAASTDTQYF. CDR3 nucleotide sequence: TGTGCCAGTAGTAAGCAACTAGCGGCTAGCACAGATACGCAGTATTTT.